Below, 30 T cell receptor beta chains from the same sample are listed, as sequenced in a study of cytomegalovirus exposure and HLA in healthy donors. The PCR was carried out with 60 Vbeta primers and 13 Jbeta primers. Sequenced by immunoSEQ multiplex PCR; TCRdb stores in-frame clones only, minus some. The sample shows 200,000 to 250,000 clones, just over 75% of them seen only once. Source material: PBMCs. These receptors all stem from a man aged 18 to 30 in good health and CMV-seronegative.

This clone has a single count. The rearrangement links TRBV10-3 to TRBJ2-1; 11 nucleotides agree with TRBD2. This CDR3 spans 16 amino acids. Germline-derived CDR1 and CDR2 are ENHRY and SYGVKD. V lost 8 bases, J lost 6 bases, and 12 bases stayed unmatched. CDR3 sequence: CAIQEGRLAGPNEQFF. Here the CDR3 DNA reads TGTGCCATCCAGGAAGGGAGACTAGCGGGGCCCAATGAGCAGTTCTTC.

This clone occurred a few times. The chain links TRBV30 to TRBJ2-5; 8 bases are shared with TRBD2. Germline V gene sequence: CDR1 GTSNPN, CDR2 SVGIG (reference sequence). CDR3 size: 14 residues. V lost 2 bases, J lost 3 bases, and 5 bases stayed unmatched. The CDR3 DNA follows: TGTGCCTGGAGTCAAGCGGGAGTTGAAGAGACCCAGTACTTC. Translation: CAWSQAGVEETQYF.

This clone was seen a handful of times. The genes are TRBV13 and TRBJ2-1; TRBD2 matches 8 bases. CDR1 is PRHDT and CDR2 is FYEKMQ in the germline V gene (reference sequence). The CDR3 consists of 17 residues. Unmatched junction bases numbered 15, after V lost 4 bases and J lost 7 bases. The CDR3 coding sequence is TGTGCCAGCAGCTCTCATGGGACTAGAGGCGGTCTAAATGAGCAGTTCTTC. Translating gives CASSSHGTRGGLNEQFF.

The rearrangement joins TRBV9 to TRBJ2-7, with a tentative D call TRBD2 (6 bases). Trimming stripped 0 bases from V and 4 bases from J, with 11 bases between. Per the germline V gene, CDR1 is SGDLS and CDR2 is YYNGEE. The CDR3 loop spans 14 amino acids. CDR3 sequence (DNA): TGTGCCAGCAGCGTAGGCGGGGTATCGTACGAGCAGTACTTC. Translating it yields CASSVGGVSYEQYF.

V usage is TRBV4-2 and J usage is TRBJ1-5; perhaps TRBD1 as D (5 bases). Trimming pared 0 bases from V and 6 bases from J, leaving 6 bases between. The CDR3 sequence is 13 residues long. Germline values: CDR1 LGHNA, CDR2 YNFKEQ. The CDR3 coding sequence is TGTGCCAGCAGCCAAGAGGGGGGTCAGCCCCAGCATTTT. Its protein product is CASSQEGGQPQHF.

The V call is TRBV27, the J call TRBJ2-7, with 8 bases fitting TRBD2. The J segment lost 1 base and the V segment lost 4 bases, leaving 3 bases of the junction unmatched. CDR1 is MNHEY, CDR2 SMNVEV, per germline (reference sequence). The CDR3 length is 14 residues. The DNA of the CDR3 is TGTGCCAGCAGTTCCGGACTAGCTTCCTACGAGCAGTACTTC. It is translated as CASSSGLASYEQYF.

This clone was seen only a few times. This chain connects TRBV18 to TRBJ2-7; D is unresolved. V was trimmed by 6 bases and J by 1 base, leaving 10 bases between them. Germline CDR1 and CDR2: KGHSH and LQKENI. This CDR3 is built from 13 residues. This chain's CDR3 is CASSQQSSYEQYF. CDR3 coding DNA: TGTGCCAGCTCTCAACAGAGTTCCTACGAGCAGTACTTC.

This rearrangement joins TRBV4-2 to TRBJ2-3, with 14 bases lining up with TRBD2. V lost 1 base to trimming and J lost 7 bases; unmatched junction nucleotides: 7. The germline CDR1 and CDR2 sequences are LGHNA and YNFKEQ. The CDR3 spans 17 residues. The CDR3 spells CASSQGEGLAGGNTQYF. In DNA, the CDR3 is TGTGCCAGCAGCCAAGGAGAAGGACTAGCGGGAGGAAATACGCAGTATTTT.

This clone was counted a few times. This sequence joins TRBV9 and TRBJ1-2, with 9 bases identical to TRBD1. This CDR3 spans 10 amino acids. With 6 bases clipped from V and 13 bases from J, the junction kept 4 bases outside the gene matches. Germline CDR1 is SGDLS and CDR2 is YYNGEE. The CDR3 DNA reads as TGTGCCAGCACCGAGGGACAGGGCACCTTC. It codes for CASTEGQGTF.

V is TRBV2 and J is TRBJ1-6; TRBD1 matches 7 bases. V was pared by 5 bases and J by 10 bases, with 8 bases of the junction left unmatched. There are 14 residues in the CDR3. Looked up from germline, CDR1 is SNHLY and CDR2 is FYNNEI. CDR3 nucleotides: TGTGCCAGCAGTCCTACAGGGGCTCGATCACCCCTCCACTTT. It specifies CASSPTGARSPLHF. The whole variable domain, remainder taken from reference TRBV2 and TRBJ1-6, is EPEVTQTPSHQVTQMGQEVILRCVPISNHLYFYWYRQILGQKVEFLVSFYNNEISEKSEIFDDQFSVERPDGSNFTLKIRSTKLEDSAMYFCASSPTGARSPLHFGNGTRLTVT.

The chain has TRBV9 and TRBJ1-4; D may be TRBD1 (6 bases). The ends were cut back, 2 bases at V and 7 bases at J, with 12 bases in the middle. The germline CDR1 and CDR2 sequences are SGDLS and YYNGEE. CDR3 length: 14 amino acids. This CDR3 is CASSVQGNREKLFF. The CDR3 DNA sequence: TGTGCCAGCAGCGTTCAGGGGAATCGTGAAAAACTGTTTTTT.

This sequence joins TRBV6-1 and TRBJ2-3; 9 bases match TRBD2. The CDR3 sequence is 17 residues long. The germline CDR1 and CDR2 sequences are MNHNS and SASEGT. Trimming at V came to 2 bases and at J to 7 bases, leaving 13 bases not matched to a gene. CDR3 region: CASSEILLAGRVYTQYF. For the CDR3, the DNA is TGTGCCAGCAGTGAAATTCTTCTAGCGGGAAGGGTATATACGCAGTATTTT.

The chain has TRBV27 and TRBJ2-3; weak D call: TRBD2 (6 bases). V was shortened by 4 bases and J by 1 base, with 12 bases between the two germline ends. CDR1 is MNHEY and CDR2 is SMNVEV in the germline V gene (reference sequence). The CDR3 is 15 residues long. The CDR3 coding sequence is TGTGCCAGCAGTTCCGGTTGGGGGGGCACAGATACGCAGTATTTT. Protein: CASSSGWGGTDTQYF.

J is TRBJ1-4 and V is TRBV5-5, with 9 nucleotides matching TRBD1. J lost 8 bases, V lost 4 bases, and 9 bases had no gene match. Germline CDR1 SGHKS, CDR2 YYEKEE (reference sequence). This CDR3 has 15 residues. Here the CDR3 reads CASSPVGQGQEKLFF. In DNA, the CDR3 is TGTGCCAGCAGCCCGGTTGGACAGGGGCAGGAAAAACTGTTTTTT.

The chain is built from TRBV4-2 and TRBJ2-7, with TRBD2 as a possible D gene (6 bases). CDR1 LGHNA and CDR2 YNFKEQ come from the germline V gene. V lost 0 bases and J 3 bases, leaving 15 bases between the germline ends. The CDR3 has 16 amino acids. The CDR3 nucleotides are TGTGCCAGCAGCCAAGATACCGGGACTCCTAGCTACGAGCAGTACTTC. It specifies CASSQDTGTPSYEQYF.

The chain joins TRBV6-5 to TRBJ1-2, with a weak D call TRBD1 (6 bases). The germline CDR1 and CDR2 sequences are MNHEY and SVGAGI. The CDR3 runs to 14 residues. V lost 0 bases and J lost 4, with 9 bases in between. CDR3 region: CASSYSGGLYGYTF. CDR3 nucleotide sequence: TGTGCCAGCAGTTACTCAGGGGGTCTCTATGGCTACACCTTC.

V and J are TRBV28 and TRBJ2-3; D may be TRBD1 (5 bases). Trimming cost V 6 bases and J 4 bases, with 17 bases left between them. CDR3 size: 15 residues. Germline assignment: CDR1 MDHEN and CDR2 SYDVKM. The CDR3 sequence is CASSNQGVSADTQYF. The CDR3 DNA follows: TGTGCCAGCAGCAACCAGGGTGTGAGCGCAGATACGCAGTATTTT.

This clone turned up a few times. V gene TRBV7-9 combines with J gene TRBJ2-1; D is possibly TRBD2 (5 bases). This CDR3 has 15 residues. V was pared by 5 bases and J by 4 bases, with 15 bases between. CDR1 SEHNR and CDR2 FQNEAQ come from the germline V gene (reference sequence). This chain's CDR3 is CASSPPGGSYNEQFF. CDR3 nucleotides: TGTGCCAGCAGCCCCCCCGGAGGTTCGTACAATGAGCAGTTCTTC.

In regard to this clone: Other DNA sequences within the sample encode an identical CDR3. This sequence joins TRBV2 and TRBJ2-7; 8 bases are shared with TRBD2. CDR1 is SNHLY and CDR2 is FYNNEI in the germline V gene. The CDR3 sequence is 14 residues long. J gave up 0 bases and V 6 bases, and 4 bases lay outside the gene matches. CDR3 region: CASRRLAGSYEQYF. The DNA for the CDR3 is TGTGCCAGCAGAAGGCTAGCGGGCTCCTACGAGCAGTACTTC.

This clone has a handful of counts. The CDR3 sequence is CASSQDFPRGRVQNTEAFF. The CDR3 DNA sequence: TGCGCCAGCAGCCAAGATTTCCCCAGGGGGCGAGTCCAGAACACTGAAGCTTTCTTT. The rearrangement uses TRBV4-1 and TRBJ1-1, with 8 bases fitting TRBD1. The J segment lost 1 base and the V segment lost 0 bases, leaving 13 bases of the junction unmatched. The germline V gene encodes CDR1 MGHRA and CDR2 YSYEKL. CDR3 length: 19 residues.

This rearrangement joins TRBV6-1 to TRBJ1-3; D is possibly TRBD1 (5 bases). This CDR3 contains 16 residues. With 4 bases removed from V and 0 bases from J, the gap between germline ends came to 13 bases. The germline gives CDR1 MNHNS, CDR2 SASEGT. The CDR3: CASSVGPTSSGNTIYF. As DNA, the CDR3 is TGTGCCAGCAGTGTGGGACCGACTAGCTCTGGAAACACCATATATTTT.

V is TRBV9 and J is TRBJ2-3; 8 nucleotides line up with TRBD2. Germline CDR1 and CDR2: SGDLS and YYNGEE. V was clipped by 0 bases and J by 5 bases; unmatched bases: 11. CDR3 length: 17 amino acids. Here the CDR3 reads CASSVVASGPRGDTQYF. The CDR3 region has the DNA TGTGCCAGCAGCGTAGTGGCTAGCGGGCCCCGAGGAGATACGCAGTATTTT. The full variable domain, in which reference TRBV9 and TRBJ2-3 provide the parts outside the CDR3, is DSGVTQTPKHLITATGQRVTLRCSPRSGDLSVYWYQQSLDQGLQFLIQYYNGEERAKGNILERFSAQQFPDLHSELNLSSLELGDSALYFCASSVVASGPRGDTQYFGPGTRLTVL.

This chain joins TRBV29-1 and TRBJ2-1, with unresolved D. The CDR3 has 12 amino acids. The germline V and J ends were trimmed by 4 bases and 8 bases, with 12 bases remaining between them. Per germline, CDR1 SQVTM and CDR2 ANQGSEA. The CDR3 bases are TGCAGCGTTGTGAACTATCTCGATGAGCAGTTCTTC. It codes for CSVVNYLDEQFF.

This chain links TRBV10-3 with TRBJ1-1, with TRBD1 matching 9 bases. Germline values: CDR1 ENHRY, CDR2 SYGVKD. CDR3 length: 14 amino acids. The V segment lost 8 bases and the J segment 7 bases; nucleotides outside the gene matches: 11. CDR3 sequence (DNA): TGTGCCATCCAGCCCCGACAGGGGGAGGATGAAGCTTTCTTT. It is translated as CAIQPRQGEDEAFF.

The CDR3 protein is CASSLSGQETQYF. CDR3 nucleotide sequence: TGTGCCAGCAGCCTTAGCGGTCAAGAGACCCAGTACTTC. The gene calls are TRBV5-4 and TRBJ2-5; D may be TRBD2 (6 bases). Germline CDR1 is SGHNT and CDR2 is YYREEE (reference sequence). The CDR3 runs to 13 residues. The V end lost 4 bases, the J end lost 2 bases, and 9 bases lay between the germline ends.

This chain uses TRBV11-2 with TRBJ1-3, with a tentative D call TRBD1 (5 bases). Germline-derived CDR1 and CDR2 are SGHAT and FQNNGV. V lost 3 bases to trimming and J lost 4 bases, with 13 bases between them. The CDR3 extends over 15 amino acids. This CDR3 reads CASSLASGWGNTIYF. CDR3 in DNA: TGTGCCAGCAGCTTGGCATCAGGGTGGGGAAACACCATATATTTT.

J is TRBJ1-2 and V is TRBV28; 7 bases line up with TRBD1. CDR1 is MDHEN, CDR2 SYDVKM, per germline. The CDR3 is made up of 13 amino acids. V dropped 6 bases and J dropped 9; count of bases not matched to a gene: 10. Here the CDR3 reads CASRFGTDNSYTF. CDR3 nucleotides: TGTGCCAGCAGGTTTGGGACAGACAATAGCTACACCTTC.

This chain connects TRBV28 to TRBJ2-5; TRBD1 agrees at 11 bases. Looked up from germline, CDR1 is MDHEN and CDR2 is SYDVKM. J lost 1 base, V lost 10 bases, and 14 bases had no gene match. There are 17 residues in the CDR3. CDR3 in DNA: TGTGCCACCCTAATACTACCCGGACAGGGGGCCCAAGAGACCCAGTACTTC. This encodes CATLILPGQGAQETQYF.

The chain uses TRBV5-1 and TRBJ1-1, with 9 bases lining up with TRBD1. Germline-derived CDR1 and CDR2 are SGHRS and YFSETQ. The V and J ends lost 6 bases and 0 bases, in that order; junction bases with no gene match: 9. This CDR3 comprises 16 residues. The CDR3 coding sequence is TGCGCCAGCACAAGAACCGGGACAGGGATGAACACTGAAGCTTTCTTT. Translated, it gives CASTRTGTGMNTEAFF.

The chain is built from TRBV5-1 and TRBJ1-4, with 7 bases lining up with TRBD1. V trimming: 4 bases; J trimming: 3 bases; junction bases outside the gene matches: 6. The CDR3 totals 15 residues. Per germline, CDR1 SGHRS and CDR2 YFSETQ. CDR3 loop: CASSVLGTANEKLFF. The CDR3, as DNA: TGCGCCAGCAGCGTCCTCGGGACAGCTAATGAAAAACTGTTTTTT.